This TCR beta chain was identified in a study of OX40 agonist ivuxolimab in advanced cancers. About the research overall: Every 2 weeks, ivuxolimab was infused into the patients intravenously at between 0.01 and 10 mg/kg. One patient with hepatocellular carcinoma and two with cutaneous melanoma, three in all, had partial responses. Broader study findings: Mean expanded clone counts were higher in CD8+ than CD4+ T cells.

The protocol was immunoSEQ multiplex PCR, while the TCRdb copy is restricted to in-frame clones and leaves out a portion. The table shows 45,000 to 55,000 clones, with around 84% occurring only once. The timepoints at which blood was sampled were baseline, cycle 4 day 1, and cycle 7 day 1. About this clone: Its antigen is not known.

This TCR derives from an adult with an advanced solid tumor such as melanoma, head and neck, liver or kidney cancer. This sample comprised CD4+ or CD8+ T cells sorted from blood, obtained in a trial of the OX40 agonist ivuxolimab.

For the CDR3, the DNA is TGTGCCACTCAGCGGGGCAACCAAGAGACCCAGTACTTC. This encodes CATQRGNQETQYF. The V call is TRBV28, the J call TRBJ2-5, with 7 bases aligning to TRBD2. The CDR3 sequence is 13 residues long. Trimming removed 10 bases from V and 0 bases from J; junction bases left unmatched: 5. In germline, CDR1 is MDHEN, CDR2 SYDVKM. Using reference TRBV28 and TRBJ2-5 for the parts outside the CDR3, the full variable domain is DVKVTQSSRYLVKRTGEKVFLECVQDMDHENMFWYRQDPGLGLRLIYFSYDVKMKEKGDIPEGYSVSREKKERFSLILESASTNQTSMYLCATQRGNQETQYFGPGTRLLVL.